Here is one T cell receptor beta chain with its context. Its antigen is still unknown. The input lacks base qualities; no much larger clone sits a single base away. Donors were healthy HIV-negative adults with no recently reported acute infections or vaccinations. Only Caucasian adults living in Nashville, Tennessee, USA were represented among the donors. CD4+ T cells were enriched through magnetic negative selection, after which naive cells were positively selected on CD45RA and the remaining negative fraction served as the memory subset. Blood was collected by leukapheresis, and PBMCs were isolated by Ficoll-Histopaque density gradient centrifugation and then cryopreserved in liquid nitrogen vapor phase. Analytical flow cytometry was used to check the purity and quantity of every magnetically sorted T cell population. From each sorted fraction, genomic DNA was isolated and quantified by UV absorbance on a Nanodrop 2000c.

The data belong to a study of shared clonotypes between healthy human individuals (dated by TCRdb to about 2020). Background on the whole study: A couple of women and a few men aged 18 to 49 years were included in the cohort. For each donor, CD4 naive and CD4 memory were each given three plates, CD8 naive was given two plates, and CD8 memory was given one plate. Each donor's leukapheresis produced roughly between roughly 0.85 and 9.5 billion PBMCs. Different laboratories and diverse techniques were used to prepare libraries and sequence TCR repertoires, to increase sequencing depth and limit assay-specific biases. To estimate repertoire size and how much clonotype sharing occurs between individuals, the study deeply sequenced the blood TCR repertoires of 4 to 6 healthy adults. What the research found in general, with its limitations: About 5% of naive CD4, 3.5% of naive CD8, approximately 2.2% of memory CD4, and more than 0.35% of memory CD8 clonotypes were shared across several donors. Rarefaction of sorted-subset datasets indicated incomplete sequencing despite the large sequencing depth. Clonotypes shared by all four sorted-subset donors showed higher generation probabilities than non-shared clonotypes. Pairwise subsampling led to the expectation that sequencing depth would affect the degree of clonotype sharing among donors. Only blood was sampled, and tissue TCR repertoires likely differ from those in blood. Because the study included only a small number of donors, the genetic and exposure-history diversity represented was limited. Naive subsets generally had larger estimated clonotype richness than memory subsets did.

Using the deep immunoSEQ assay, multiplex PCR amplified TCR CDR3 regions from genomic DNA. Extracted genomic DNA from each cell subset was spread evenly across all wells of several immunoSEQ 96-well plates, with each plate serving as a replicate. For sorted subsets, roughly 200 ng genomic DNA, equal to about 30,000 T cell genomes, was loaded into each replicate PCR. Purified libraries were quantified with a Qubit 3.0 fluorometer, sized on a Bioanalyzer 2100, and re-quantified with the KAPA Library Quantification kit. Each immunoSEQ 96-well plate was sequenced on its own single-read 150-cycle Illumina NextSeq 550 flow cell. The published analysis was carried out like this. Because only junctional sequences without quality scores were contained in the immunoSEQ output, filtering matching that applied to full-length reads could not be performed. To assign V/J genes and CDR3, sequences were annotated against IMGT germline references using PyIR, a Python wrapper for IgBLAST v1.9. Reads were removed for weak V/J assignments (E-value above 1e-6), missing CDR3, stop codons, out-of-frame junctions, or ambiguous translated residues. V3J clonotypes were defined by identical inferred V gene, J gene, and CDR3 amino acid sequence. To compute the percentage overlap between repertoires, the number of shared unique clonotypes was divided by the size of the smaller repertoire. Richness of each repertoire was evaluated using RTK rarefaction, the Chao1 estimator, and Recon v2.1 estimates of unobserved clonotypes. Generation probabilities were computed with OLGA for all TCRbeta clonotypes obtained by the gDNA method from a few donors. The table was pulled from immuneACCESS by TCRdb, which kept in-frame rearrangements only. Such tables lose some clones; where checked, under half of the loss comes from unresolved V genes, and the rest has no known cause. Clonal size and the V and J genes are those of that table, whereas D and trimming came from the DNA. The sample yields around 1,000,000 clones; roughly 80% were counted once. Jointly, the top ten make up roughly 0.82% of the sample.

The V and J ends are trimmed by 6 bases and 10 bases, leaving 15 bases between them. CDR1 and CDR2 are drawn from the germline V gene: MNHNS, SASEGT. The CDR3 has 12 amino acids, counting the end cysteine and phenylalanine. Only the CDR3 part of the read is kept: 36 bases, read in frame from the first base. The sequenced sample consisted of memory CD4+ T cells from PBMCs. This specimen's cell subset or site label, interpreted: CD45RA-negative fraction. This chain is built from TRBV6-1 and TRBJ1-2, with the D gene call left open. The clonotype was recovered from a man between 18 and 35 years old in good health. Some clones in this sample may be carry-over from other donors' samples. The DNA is TGTGCCAGCAGACGCGACTCAGATACCTACACCTTC. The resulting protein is CASRRDSDTYTF.